This T cell receptor (beta chain) was identified during a study of beta chain features in type 1 diabetes. Regarding this clone: Its antigen is currently unknown.

Study-level results: Fewer insertions but more deletions were seen at VDJ junctions in type 1 diabetes patients.

Each sorted fraction was over 95% pure. Germline V gives CDR1 SEHNR, CDR2 FQNEAQ (reference sequence). V shed 5 bases and J 9 bases; nucleotides not matched to a gene: 4. The CDR3 sequence is 14 residues long. Expressed TCRB transcripts were sequenced because the isolated RNA had all been reverse transcribed beforehand. Assay: immunoSEQ multiplex PCR; the TCRdb copy retains only in-frame clones and omits some. The sample holds under 450,000 clones; approximately 15% are singletons and the top ten take 0.03% to 0.04%. This clonotype was obtained from a man between 25 and 39 years old in good health. The chain joins TRBV7-9 to TRBJ2-1; TRBD2 agrees at 13 bases. The sample consisted of naive CD4+ T cells from blood. CDR3 nucleotide sequence: TGTGCCAGCAGCCCGGGACTAGCGGGAATTGAGCAGTTCTTC. As protein: CASSPGLAGIEQFF. Full variable domain (outside the CDR3, taken from reference TRBV7-9 and TRBJ2-1): DTGVSQNPRHKITKRGQNVTFRCDPISEHNRLYWYRQTLGQGPEFLTYFQNEAQLEKSRLLSDRFSAERPKGSFSTLEIQRTEQGDSAMYLCASSPGLAGIEQFFGPGTRLTVL.